The rows below give T cell receptor beta chains drawn from one sample of a study of cytomegalovirus exposure and HLA in healthy donors. Repertoires were generated with immunoSEQ multiplex PCR, while TCRdb's copy carries only in-frame clones and drops some. The sample has about 180,000 clones; 80% to 90% are singletons. The specimen was PBMCs. The receptors were sampled from a woman between 18 and 29 years old in good health and CMV-seropositive. Each CDR3 is given with its conserved first and last residue. D genes are given only for firm matches. Clone size is stated in some rows and not others, as once, few, many or a class when expanded.

abundance: few; v_gene: TRBV2; d_gene: NA; j_gene: TRBJ1-3; CDR3nt: TGTGCCAGCTTTCTAACTGGAAACACCATATATTTT; CDR3aa: CASFLTGNTIYF
abundance: NA; v_gene: TRBV5-5; d_gene: TRBD1; j_gene: TRBJ1-1; CDR3nt: TGTGCCAGCAGCCCTCAACAGGGGAGGACTGAAGCTTTCTTT; CDR3aa: CASSPQQGRTEAFF
abundance: NA; v_gene: TRBV28; d_gene: NA; j_gene: TRBJ2-7; CDR3nt: TGTGCCAGCCTTGCTCTACAGGCTGTGGGCTACTACGAGCAGTACTTC; CDR3aa: CASLALQAVGYYEQYF
abundance: NA; v_gene: TRBV2; d_gene: NA; j_gene: TRBJ2-2; CDR3nt: TGTGCCAGCAGTGTAGTACTACCCTTTAACACCGGGGAGCTGTTTTTT; CDR3aa: CASSVVLPFNTGELFF
abundance: NA; v_gene: TRBV11-3; d_gene: TRBD1; j_gene: TRBJ1-4; CDR3nt: TGTGCCAGCAGCACAGGACAGGGTGAAAAACTGTTTTTT; CDR3aa: CASSTGQGEKLFF
abundance: NA; v_gene: TRBV5-4; d_gene: NA; j_gene: TRBJ2-2; CDR3nt: TGTGCCAGCAGCTTGTATAGCGTATCGAACACCGGGGAGCTGTTTTTT; CDR3aa: CASSLYSVSNTGELFF
abundance: NA; v_gene: TRBV7-9; d_gene: NA; j_gene: TRBJ2-1; CDR3nt: TGTGCCAGCAGTTATTTCAATGAGCAGTTCTTC; CDR3aa: CASSYFNEQFF
abundance: NA; v_gene: TRBV6-1; d_gene: NA; j_gene: TRBJ1-4; CDR3nt: TGTGCCAGCAGCGCCCCCCGAGGGACTAATGAAAAACTGTTTTTT; CDR3aa: CASSAPRGTNEKLFF
abundance: NA; v_gene: TRBV5-6; d_gene: TRBD2; j_gene: TRBJ2-5; CDR3nt: TGTGCCAGCAGCTTGGGACTAGCTTGGTTGGAGACCCAGTACTTC; CDR3aa: CASSLGLAWLETQYF
abundance: once; v_gene: TRBV5-1; d_gene: NA; j_gene: TRBJ1-2; CDR3nt: TGCGCCAGCAGCGGCTACAGGAGATGGGGCTACACCTTC; CDR3aa: CASSGYRRWGYTF
abundance: NA; v_gene: TRBV19; d_gene: TRBD1; j_gene: TRBJ1-5; CDR3nt: TGTGCCAGTAACCCGGACAGGGGCAATCAGCCCCAGCATTTT; CDR3aa: CASNPDRGNQPQHF
abundance: NA; v_gene: TRBV6-5; d_gene: NA; j_gene: TRBJ1-1; CDR3nt: TGTGCCAGCAGCCGAACAGGGTCCATGAACACTGAAGCTTTCTTT; CDR3aa: CASSRTGSMNTEAFF
abundance: NA; v_gene: TRBV25-1; d_gene: TRBD1; j_gene: TRBJ1-4; CDR3nt: TGTGCCAGCCACAGGGGATTGAATGAAAAACTGTTTTTT; CDR3aa: CASHRGLNEKLFF
abundance: NA; v_gene: TRBV9; d_gene: NA; j_gene: TRBJ1-2; CDR3nt: TGTGCCAGCAGCCCCAGCGGATCGGCTGGTAATGGCTACACCTTC; CDR3aa: CASSPSGSAGNGYTF
abundance: NA; v_gene: TRBV6-5; d_gene: NA; j_gene: TRBJ2-5; CDR3nt: TGTGCCAGCAGTCACCAACGGACAGCCCAAGAGACCCAGTACTTC; CDR3aa: CASSHQRTAQETQYF
abundance: NA; v_gene: TRBV5-1; d_gene: TRBD1; j_gene: TRBJ2-7; CDR3nt: TGCGCCAGCAGCTTGGGAGGACAGGAATACGAGCAGTACTTC; CDR3aa: CASSLGGQEYEQYF
abundance: once; v_gene: TRBV10-3; d_gene: TRBD1; j_gene: TRBJ1-2; CDR3nt: TGTGCCACCATGACAGGGGTGAGCGGCTACACCTTC; CDR3aa: CATMTGVSGYTF
abundance: once; v_gene: TRBV5-4; d_gene: TRBD1; j_gene: TRBJ1-2; CDR3nt: TGTGCCAGCAGGAGGACAGGGACCTATGGCTACACCTTC; CDR3aa: CASRRTGTYGYTF
abundance: NA; v_gene: TRBV9; d_gene: NA; j_gene: TRBJ2-7; CDR3nt: TGTGCCAGCAGTCTCTCGGCCGGACTTTCCTACGAGCAGTACTTC; CDR3aa: CASSLSAGLSYEQYF
abundance: few; v_gene: TRBV10-3; d_gene: TRBD2; j_gene: TRBJ2-3; CDR3nt: TGTGCCATCAGTGAGACTAGCGGGGTAGATACGCAGTATTTT; CDR3aa: CAISETSGVDTQYF
abundance: NA; v_gene: TRBV13; d_gene: NA; j_gene: TRBJ2-3; CDR3nt: TGTGCCAGCATCTCCCGGGGGACAGATACGCAGTATTTT; CDR3aa: CASISRGTDTQYF
abundance: NA; v_gene: TRBV13; d_gene: NA; j_gene: TRBJ1-1; CDR3nt: TGTGCCAGCAGCTTAGGGGGTAGGCAGGGGAACACTGAAGCTTTCTTT; CDR3aa: CASSLGGRQGNTEAFF
abundance: NA; v_gene: TRBV7-9; d_gene: NA; j_gene: TRBJ2-5; CDR3nt: TGTGCCAGCAGCTTAGTAGGAGGAAAGGAGACCCAGTACTTC; CDR3aa: CASSLVGGKETQYF